These 28 T cell receptor beta chains originate from one sample sequenced in a study of cytomegalovirus exposure and HLA in healthy donors. The PCR contained 60 Vbeta and 13 Jbeta primers. Assay used: immunoSEQ multiplex PCR; TCRdb lists only in-frame clones, some missing. The table has tens of thousands of clones, roughly four fifths seen once. Sequenced sample: PBMCs. All receptors derive from a young woman in good health and CMV-seropositive.

This clone has just a few counts. DNA of the CDR3: TGCAGCGCCGAGCCAGCGGCGAACAATGAGCAGTTCTTC. Encoded protein: CSAEPAANNEQFF. The V call is TRBV29-1, the J call TRBJ2-1, with D perhaps TRBD2 (5 bases). CDR3 size: 13 residues. V was trimmed by 7 bases and J by 5 bases, leaving 15 bases between them. Germline CDR1 SQVTM, CDR2 ANQGSEA.

The sample holds a few counts of this clone. This chain joins TRBV11-2 and TRBJ1-3; 8 bases fit TRBD1. Germline CDR1 reads SGHAT; CDR2 reads FQNNGV. Losses at the gene ends were 6 bases for V and 0 bases for J; bases not matched to a gene: 4. This CDR3 is 15 amino acids long. Here the CDR3 DNA reads TGTGCCAGCAGGGACGACAGGGGCTCTGGAAACACCATATATTTT. Its protein product is CASRDDRGSGNTIYF.

V usage is TRBV7-9 and J usage is TRBJ2-1; TRBD2 agrees at 12 bases. Germline lookup yields CDR1 SEHNR and CDR2 FQNEAQ (reference sequence). This CDR3 spans 15 amino acids. V lost 5 bases, J lost 3 bases, and 2 bases stayed unmatched. The CDR3 coding sequence is TGTGCCAGCAGCCCACTAGCGGGAGGCTACAATGAGCAGTTCTTC. Translated: CASSPLAGGYNEQFF.

The count of this clone is one. This chain joins TRBV11-2 and TRBJ1-3; D ambiguous. V lost 4 bases to trimming and J lost 4 bases, with 8 bases between them. The CDR3 is made up of 13 amino acids. Germline assignment: CDR1 SGHAT and CDR2 FQNNGV. CDR3 residues: CASSSSQGNTIYF. The CDR3 coding sequence is TGTGCCAGCAGCTCCTCCCAGGGAAACACCATATATTTT.

The chain has TRBV18 and TRBJ1-1; weak D call: TRBD1 (6 bases). CDR1 and CDR2 from the germline V gene are KGHSH and LQKENI. Trimming removed 7 bases at V and 0 bases at J, with 12 bases between. The CDR3 extends over 14 amino acids. CDR3 sequence: CASFPGQVNTEAFF. The CDR3 nucleotides read TGTGCCAGCTTCCCGGGACAAGTGAACACTGAAGCTTTCTTT.

The chain employs TRBV7-2 and TRBJ1-2; D is possibly TRBD1 (6 bases). The CDR3 length is 14 residues. V lost 5 bases to trimming and J lost 7 bases, with 17 bases between them. Germline V CDR1 and CDR2: SGHTA, FQGNSA. CDR3 sequence (DNA): TGTGCCAGCAGCCTCAGGGGAGCTTATGGTGGCTACACCTTC. Its protein is CASSLRGAYGGYTF.

This clone was observed once. V usage is TRBV5-6 and J usage is TRBJ1-1; D remains unclear. Trimming took off 4 bases at V and 4 bases at J, with 8 bases between the two ends. The germline V gene has CDR1 SGHDT and CDR2 YYEEEE. CDR3 size: 12 residues. The chain's CDR3 is CASSRYSTEAFF. The CDR3 coding sequence is TGTGCCAGCAGCCGATACAGCACTGAAGCTTTCTTT.

The table lists this clone with a count of one. This chain links TRBV28 with TRBJ1-5, with D uncertain. The V gene's germline CDR1 is MDHEN and CDR2 SYDVKM. CDR3 length: 14 amino acids. Trimming shortened V by 2 bases and J by 6 bases, and 11 bases separated the two germline ends. The CDR3 region has the DNA TGTGCCAGCAGTTTAGGGCAGACCGTTCAGCCCCAGCATTTT. Its protein product is CASSLGQTVQPQHF.

This clone was seen only once. The chain uses TRBV7-8 and TRBJ1-6; 9 nucleotides match TRBD1. V shed 2 bases, J shed 7 bases, and the junction held 3 bases outside the gene matches. The CDR3 is 15 amino acids. The V gene's germline CDR1 is SGHVS and CDR2 FQNEAQ. The CDR3 sequence is CASSLMGQGNSPLHF. CDR3 bases: TGTGCCAGCAGCTTAATGGGACAGGGAAATTCACCCCTCCACTTT.

The CDR3 region has the DNA TGTGCCAGCAGTTACTCAGCGGGGGGAGTTAGGAATGAGCAGTTCTTC. This codes for CASSYSAGGVRNEQFF. The chain has TRBV6-5 and TRBJ2-1; TRBD2 matches at 9 bases. The junction had 7 bases not matched to a gene; V was cut back by 0 bases and J by 7 bases. This CDR3 has 16 amino acids. Germline V gene sequence: CDR1 MNHEY, CDR2 SVGAGI.

The CDR3, as DNA: TGCGCCTGCGCCCCTAGCGGGGGAATCACAGATACGCAGTATTTT. It encodes CACAPSGGITDTQYF. The chain carries TRBV5-1 and TRBJ2-3; 10 nucleotides line up with TRBD2. This CDR3 spans 15 amino acids. The V gene end was trimmed by 10 bases and the J gene end by 2 bases; junction bases not matched to a gene: 10. CDR1 is SGHRS and CDR2 is YFSETQ in the germline V gene.

V is TRBV27 and J is TRBJ2-2; 9 bases map to TRBD1. J gave up 0 bases and V 6 bases, and 11 bases lay outside the gene matches. Germline CDR1 reads MNHEY; CDR2 reads SMNVEV (reference sequence). This CDR3 is 18 amino acids long. The CDR3 sequence is CASRTTQGTGTNTGELFF. The CDR3 coding sequence is TGTGCCAGCAGAACAACCCAAGGGACAGGGACGAACACCGGGGAGCTGTTTTTT.

The J gene is TRBJ2-7, the V gene TRBV11-2, with 11 positions matching TRBD2. V lost 3 bases and J lost 0; bases outside the gene matches: 4. The CDR3 loop spans 16 amino acids. The germline V gene encodes CDR1 SGHAT and CDR2 FQNNGV. CDR3 loop: CASSFTSGGSSYEQYF. CDR3 sequence (DNA): TGTGCCAGCAGCTTTACTAGCGGGGGAAGCTCCTACGAGCAGTACTTC.

This chain links TRBV18 with TRBJ1-5; 8 positions agree with TRBD1. J lost 4 bases, V lost 2 bases, and 4 bases had no gene match. This CDR3 region has 15 residues. The germline V gene encodes CDR1 KGHSH and CDR2 LQKENI. CDR3 protein: CASSPTDRGNQPQHF. CDR3 nucleotide sequence: TGTGCCAGCTCACCAACCGACAGGGGTAATCAGCCCCAGCATTTT.

The chain joins TRBV2 to TRBJ1-6; a possible D gene is TRBD1 (5 bases). The CDR3 contains 14 residues. CDR1 is SNHLY, CDR2 FYNNEI, per germline. The ends were cut back, 8 bases at V and 7 bases at J, with 15 bases in the middle. The DNA for the CDR3 is TGTGCCAGCGTCGGGGGGAGTTTCAATTCACCCCTCCACTTT. Protein product: CASVGGSFNSPLHF.

The V call is TRBV2, the J call TRBJ1-2, with 8 positions matching TRBD1. The CDR3 sequence is 14 residues long. Trimming at V came to 2 bases and at J to 5 bases, leaving 4 bases not matched to a gene. Germline loops: CDR1 SNHLY, CDR2 FYNNEI. CDR3 nucleotides: TGTGCCAGCAGTGAAAGGGGACAGGCATATGGCTACACCTTC. It translates to CASSERGQAYGYTF.

The chain carries TRBV5-6 and TRBJ2-1, with D maybe TRBD2 (6 bases). The germline CDR1 and CDR2 sequences are SGHDT and YYEEEE. Deletions cut 4 bases from V and 4 bases from J, with 18 bases between. The CDR3 covers 16 residues. The CDR3 reads CASSLNGGEIYNEQFF. The CDR3 DNA is TGTGCCAGCAGCCTCAATGGCGGGGAGATTTACAATGAGCAGTTCTTC.

The CDR3 coding sequence is TGTGCCAGCAGCTTAGTTGTGACTAGCGGACTCACAGATACGCAGTATTTT. This sequence encodes CASSLVVTSGLTDTQYF. This chain uses TRBV11-2 with TRBJ2-3; 9 bases are a match to TRBD2. Germline CDR1 and CDR2: SGHAT and FQNNGV. V shed 1 base, J shed 2 bases, and the junction held 7 bases outside the gene matches. The CDR3 has 17 residues. The entire variable domain, with the rest obtained from reference TRBV11-2 and TRBJ2-3, is as follows: EAGVAQSPRYKIIEKRQSVAFWCNPISGHATLYWYQQILGQGPKLLIQFQNNGVVDDSQLPKDRFSAERLKGVDSTLKIQPAKLEDSAVYLCASSLVVTSGLTDTQYFGPGTRLTVL.

This clone was observed a few times. The chain carries TRBV5-1 and TRBJ1-2; the D gene is possibly TRBD1 (5 bases). Trimming removed 0 bases at V and 6 bases at J, with 15 bases between. The CDR3 contains 15 residues. The V gene's germline CDR1 is SGHRS and CDR2 YFSETQ. CDR3 in DNA: TGCGCCAGCAGCTTGGGCCAGGGCCGGCTCGATGGCTACACCTTC. Amino acids: CASSLGQGRLDGYTF.

The V gene is TRBV4-2, the J gene TRBJ2-7; TRBD2 matches at 13 bases. CDR1 is LGHNA and CDR2 is YNFKEQ in the germline V gene. The CDR3 is 18 residues long. V shed 5 bases, J shed 0 bases, and the junction held 10 bases outside the gene matches. CDR3 nucleotides: TGTGCCAGCAGCGATCGACTAGCGGGAGGCACCTTCTCCTACGAGCAGTACTTC. Translation: CASSDRLAGGTFSYEQYF.

The rearrangement joins TRBV7-2 to TRBJ1-2; TRBD1 matches at 10 bases. V trimming: 5 bases; J trimming: 5 bases; junction bases outside the gene matches: 8. The germline CDR1 and CDR2 sequences are SGHTA and FQGNSA. There are 15 residues in the CDR3. CDR3 coding DNA: TGTGCCAGCAGCATAGGGACAGGGGTAGGGTATGGCTACACCTTC. This gives the protein CASSIGTGVGYGYTF. Full variable domain (rest looked up from reference TRBV7-2 and TRBJ1-2): GAGVSQSPSNKVTEKGKDVELRCDPISGHTALYWYRQSLGQGLEFLIYFQGNSAPDKSGLPSDRFSAERTGGSVSTLTIQRTQQEDSAVYLCASSIGTGVGYGYTFGSGTRLTVV.

The gene calls are TRBV13 and TRBJ1-2; 9 nucleotides align to TRBD1. The CDR3 runs to 15 residues. V lost 4 bases to trimming and J lost 2 bases; unmatched junction nucleotides: 5. From germline, CDR1 is PRHDT and CDR2 FYEKMQ (reference sequence). CDR3 bases: TGTGCCAGCAGCTGGAGGGGACAGGGAAACTATGGCTACACCTTC. It yields the protein CASSWRGQGNYGYTF. Together with reference TRBV13 and TRBJ1-2, the CDR3 gives the full variable domain: AAGVIQSPRHLIKEKRETATLKCYPIPRHDTVYWYQQGPGQDPQFLISFYEKMQSDKGSIPDRFSAQQFSDYHSELNMSSLELGDSALYFCASSWRGQGNYGYTFGSGTRLTVV.

The J gene is TRBJ2-7, the V gene TRBV11-2; 8 bases agree with TRBD2. The CDR3 totals 14 residues. CDR1 is SGHAT, CDR2 FQNNGV, per germline. With V trimmed by 6 bases and J by 4 bases, 8 bases remained unmatched. Here the CDR3 reads CASRNSGTSYEQYF. DNA of the CDR3: TGTGCCAGCAGGAACTCCGGGACTAGTTACGAGCAGTACTTC.

This clone turned up a few times. The rearrangement links TRBV5-4 to TRBJ2-6, with D unclear. V dropped 4 bases and J dropped 0 bases, with 8 bases sitting between them. CDR3 size: 15 residues. Germline CDR1 is SGHNT and CDR2 is YYREEE (reference sequence). CDR3 coding DNA: TGTGCCAGCAGCATGCCCAGCTCTGGGGCCAACGTCCTGACTTTC. This codes for CASSMPSSGANVLTF.

This clone was recorded a few times. The chain employs TRBV27 and TRBJ2-2; no reliable D call. This CDR3 has 13 amino acids. Trimming removed 3 bases from V and 1 base from J, with 3 bases in between. Per the germline V gene, CDR1 is MNHEY and CDR2 is SMNVEV (reference sequence). CDR3 sequence: CASSLRNTGELFF. The CDR3 nucleotides read TGTGCCAGCAGTTTGAGGAACACCGGGGAGCTGTTTTTT.

This clone came up once. The chain couples TRBV15 to TRBJ2-2; TRBD2 matches at 10 bases. Germline V gene lookup returns CDR1 LNHNV and CDR2 YYDKDF (reference sequence). The CDR3 spans 17 residues. Unmatched junction bases numbered 6, after V lost 1 base and J lost 4 bases. DNA for the CDR3: TGTGCCACCAGCAGAGGGCCTAGCGGGAGAGTCACCGGGGAGCTGTTTTTT. Residues: CATSRGPSGRVTGELFF.

The chain has TRBV5-1 and TRBJ2-5; 9 bases map to TRBD1. The last part of the DNA fits TRBJ2-7 better; the J call may be wrong. Looked up from germline, CDR1 is SGHRS and CDR2 is YFSETQ. The CDR3 consists of 14 residues. CDR3 protein: CASSSGQGWYEQYF. CDR3 nucleotides: TGCGCCAGCAGCTCCGGACAGGGGTGGTACGAGCAGTACTTC.

V gene TRBV30 combines with J gene TRBJ2-7, with D possibly being TRBD2 (6 bases). Per the germline V gene, CDR1 is GTSNPN and CDR2 is SVGIG (reference sequence). CDR3 length: 14 residues. V dropped 4 bases and J dropped 6 bases, with 19 bases sitting between them. CDR3 bases: TGTGCCTGGAACTCGGACTACCCGATTGTCGAGCAGTACTTC. Its translation: CAWNSDYPIVEQYF.